These T cell receptor beta chains were read from a single sample in a study of cytomegalovirus exposure and HLA in healthy donors. Method: immunoSEQ multiplex PCR; TCRdb's copy keeps in-frame clones and lacks some. Here the sample spans around 110,000 clones, 50% to 65% being singletons. The specimen sequenced was PBMCs. These receptors all come from a woman between 40 and 50 years old in good health and CMV-seropositive. CDR3s include the opening cysteine and the closing phenylalanine or tryptophan. The D gene is left open where the match is weak. Expanded clones are given a class, and other clones once, few, many or no size at all.

V,size,J,length,D,DNA,CDR3
TRBV2,few,TRBJ1-1,13,NA,TGTGCCAGCAGTGTGGAGGGAAACACTGAAGCTTTCTTT,CASSVEGNTEAFF
TRBV9,NA,TRBJ2-1,14,TRBD2,TGTGCCAGCAGCGACGCGGGACTAGACAATGAGCAGTTCTTC,CASSDAGLDNEQFF
TRBV6-5,NA,TRBJ1-1,13,TRBD1,TGTGCCAGTAAAACAGGGGGAGGCACTGAAGCTTTCTTT,CASKTGGGTEAFF
TRBV5-5,NA,TRBJ2-1,14,TRBD2,TGTGCCAGCAGCTTTAGCGGGAGTCTCAATGAGCAGTTCTTC,CASSFSGSLNEQFF
TRBV7-2,NA,TRBJ1-1,15,NA,TGTGCCAGCAGCTTGGGGGGTAACATGAACACTGAAGCTTTCTTT,CASSLGGNMNTEAFF
TRBV4-3,NA,TRBJ2-7,15,NA,TGCGCCAGCAGCCAAGAATGGGGACATACCTACGAGCAGTACTTC,CASSQEWGHTYEQYF
TRBV18,NA,TRBJ2-5,13,TRBD1,TGTGCCAGCACGGGACAGGGCCAAGAGACCCAGTACTTC,CASTGQGQETQYF
TRBV19,NA,TRBJ2-3,21,TRBD2,TGTGCCAGTAGTAACGCGGACAGGTTTGGGACTAGCGGTAAGGGGGCAGATACGCAGTATTTT,CASSNADRFGTSGKGADTQYF
TRBV7-8,few,TRBJ1-2,13,TRBD1,TGTGCCAGCAGCAGGCGGACAGGGGATGGCTACACCTTC,CASSRRTGDGYTF
TRBV9,NA,TRBJ1-4,15,NA,TGTGCCAGCAGCGTAGGGAACAGCCATAATGAAAAACTGTTTTTT,CASSVGNSHNEKLFF
TRBV25-1,NA,TRBJ2-7,13,NA,TGTGCCAGCAGTGATACGTCCTCGGGGGAGCAGTACTTC,CASSDTSSGEQYF
TRBV5-1,NA,TRBJ2-7,15,TRBD2,TGCGCCAGCAGCTTGGGTGCGGGAGTAGGCTACGAGCAGTACTTC,CASSLGAGVGYEQYF
TRBV6-5,NA,TRBJ1-2,13,NA,TGTGCCAGCAAAAGGCCGTTTGGGCATGGCTACACCTTC,CASKRPFGHGYTF
TRBV27,NA,TRBJ2-7,15,TRBD2,TGTGCCAGCAGTTTAGGTACTAGCGGCTCCTACGAGCAGTACTTC,CASSLGTSGSYEQYF
TRBV27,few,TRBJ2-1,19,NA,TGTGCCAGCAGTCCCGGTAGCAGGTCGGGGTTTAGCTCCTACAATGAGCAGTTCTTC,CASSPGSRSGFSSYNEQFF
TRBV9,few,TRBJ2-2,16,TRBD2,TGTGCCAGCAGCGACAGGGCGGGAGGCCGAACCGGGGAGCTGTTTTTT,CASSDRAGGRTGELFF
TRBV13,NA,TRBJ2-7,13,TRBD2,TGTGCCAGCAGCTTAGGTCGGGGGGACGAGCAGTACTTC,CASSLGRGDEQYF
TRBV2,NA,TRBJ1-3,17,NA,TGTGCCAGCAGTGAAGCGGTGATGGCTGGAGGGGGAAACACCATATATTTT,CASSEAVMAGGGNTIYF
TRBV4-2,NA,TRBJ2-3,17,TRBD1,TGTGCCAGCAGCCAAGTTAAACAGGGGTGGGGCACAGATACGCAGTATTTT,CASSQVKQGWGTDTQYF
TRBV6-1,NA,TRBJ2-2,14,NA,TGTGCCAGCATCACCCTAGTAAACACCGGGGAGCTGTTTTTT,CASITLVNTGELFF
TRBV11-2,NA,TRBJ2-1,12,NA,TGTGCCAGCAGCTTAAGGGGGAGCGAGCAGTTCTTC,CASSLRGSEQFF
TRBV11-2,NA,TRBJ2-1,14,TRBD2,TGTGCCAGCAGCTTAACGGGACTAGCGGGAGAGCAGTTCTTC,CASSLTGLAGEQFF
TRBV30,few,TRBJ2-2,15,TRBD2,TGTGCCTGGAGTCGGTGGGAGGGCCAAGCCGGGGAGCTGTTTTTT,CAWSRWEGQAGELFF
TRBV11-3,NA,TRBJ2-7,16,TRBD2,TGTGCCAGCAGCTCCGGCGGGGGTACAGGTACCTACGAGCAGTACTTC,CASSSGGGTGTYEQYF
TRBV9,NA,TRBJ2-1,14,NA,TGTGCCAGCAGCGACGGGAGCTCCTACAATGAGCAGTTCTTC,CASSDGSSYNEQFF
TRBV11-1,NA,TRBJ2-4,14,TRBD1,TGTGCCAGCAGCCGCGGGACAGGGGAAGACATTCAGTACTTC,CASSRGTGEDIQYF
TRBV4-1,NA,TRBJ2-7,13,NA,TGCGCCAGCAGCCAGACTCAGGGTGACGAGCAGTACTTC,CASSQTQGDEQYF
TRBV5-1,NA,TRBJ2-3,16,TRBD2,TGCGCCAGCAGCTTGTCAGCGCTAGCGGGAGCCGATACGCAGTATTTT,CASSLSALAGADTQYF
TRBV19,few,TRBJ2-3,15,NA,TGTGCCAGTAGCTTACAGGCTCGTAACACAGATACGCAGTATTTT,CASSLQARNTDTQYF
TRBV2,once,TRBJ1-4,14,NA,TGTGCCAGCAGATCCACAGGGAACTCTGAAAAACTGTTTTTT,CASRSTGNSEKLFF
TRBV11-2,NA,TRBJ2-7,14,NA,TGTGCCAGCAGCTTCCACAGGGAATTCTACGAGCAGTACTTC,CASSFHREFYEQYF
TRBV5-5,NA,TRBJ1-3,19,TRBD1,TGTGCCAGCAGCTTGGCTTGGGTCGGGACAGGGGTCGCTGGAAACACCATATATTTT,CASSLAWVGTGVAGNTIYF
TRBV6-5,NA,TRBJ2-1,14,TRBD2,TGTGCCAGCTCCCGACTAGCGGAGTACAATGAGCAGTTCTTC,CASSRLAEYNEQFF
TRBV5-4,few,TRBJ2-2,16,TRBD2,TGTGCCAGCAGCAACGGAGCGGGAACGAACACCGGGGAGCTGTTTTTT,CASSNGAGTNTGELFF
TRBV7-9,NA,TRBJ2-7,14,NA,TGTGCCAGCAGCTTCTTAGGTCGGGGGTACGAGCAGTACTTC,CASSFLGRGYEQYF
TRBV4-3,few,TRBJ2-1,14,NA,TGCGCCAGCAGCCCCCGGGCAGGGTTCAATGAGCAGTTCTTC,CASSPRAGFNEQFF
TRBV5-4,NA,TRBJ1-1,13,NA,TGTGCCAGCTCTCCTGCGGGGATCACTGAAGCTTTCTTT,CASSPAGITEAFF
TRBV7-8,once,TRBJ2-7,17,TRBD2,TGTGCCAGCAGCCCACATCGAGGGACTAGCGGGAGGTACGAGCAGTACTTC,CASSPHRGTSGRYEQYF
TRBV4-2,few,TRBJ1-2,14,TRBD1,TGTGCCAGCAGCCAGCAGACAGGGATAAGTGGCTACACCTTC,CASSQQTGISGYTF
TRBV7-2,NA,TRBJ2-5,16,TRBD2,TGTGCCAGCAGCGTGTCCGGGAGGGCCCTCGGAGAGACCCAGTACTTC,CASSVSGRALGETQYF
TRBV7-9,NA,TRBJ1-2,15,TRBD1,TGTGCCAGCAGCATAGGACAGGGTCCTATCTATGGCTACACCTTC,CASSIGQGPIYGYTF